The present TCR beta chain was sequenced within a study of technical replicates of blood from several donors. Profiled with immunoSEQ multiplex PCR; TCRdb holds only in-frame clones, not every one. The sample gives tens of thousands of clones, more than 75% of which show up once; around 5% is in the top ten. Germline CDR1 reads MNHEY; CDR2 reads SVGAGI. The CDR3 consists of 15 residues. Trimming shortened V by 6 bases and J by 6 bases, and 20 bases separated the two germline ends. Sequenced input: PBMCs. The chain uses TRBV6-5 and TRBJ1-2, with D uncertain. This clonotype was sampled from a human donor in good health. Some clones in this sample may be carry-over from other donors' samples. Here the CDR3 reads CASSFLTGRSDGYTF. CDR3 nucleotides: TGTGCCAGCAGCTTCCTTACGGGGAGGTCGGATGGCTACACCTTC.